This T cell receptor beta chain came from a study of cytomegalovirus exposure and HLA in healthy donors (dated by TCRdb to 2016 to 2017). About the study as a whole: A later analysis indicated that the roughly 120 validation repertoires were generated on the platform also employed for the 650 to 850 repertoires of the first cohort. The study aimed to test whether cataloging public T cell receptors could reveal signatures of past pathogen exposure. A separate validation cohort of roughly 130 different subjects was used in addition to the roughly 670-subject first cohort. High-throughput TCR immunosequencing, statistical association of individual TCRs with disease status, and machine learning were combined to predict cytomegalovirus infection status. General study outcomes and caveats: In vitro tests confirmed that a few of the cytomegalovirus-associated TCR beta chains recognize cytomegalovirus antigens. Most TCR sequences were observed very rarely across donors, whereas some public TCRs were present in many individuals. In a later analysis, TCRs clustered in the first cohort were found to also tend to co-occur in the 130 or so validation repertoires, with roughly 93% of cluster scores above 0. All 120 or so repertoires were used to score co-occurrence in the validation cohort in a later analysis, because that analysis had no HLA typing for the cohort. Cytomegalovirus status was reported to be diagnosed by the classifier with high specificity and sensitivity in both the original and validation cohorts. In the study, 150 to 200 TCR beta chains were listed as associated with cytomegalovirus. The authors suggested that the approach could potentially be extended to other disease states and immunological phenotypes.

The CDR3 goes from the cysteine to the phenylalanine over 15 residues. Only the CDR3 portion is preserved as DNA: 45 bases, with reading frame beginning at the first base. Looking up the germline V gene yields CDR1 SGHDN and CDR2 FVKESK. A distance of 10 bases separates the germline ends of V and J, which lose 4 bases and 1 base respectively. A note on this clone: What this receptor recognizes is not known. No much larger clonotype is one base removed from it; base qualities were not supplied.

Donors formed part of the validation cohort, which comprised fewer than 150 subjects and was distinct from the first cohort of several hundred subjects. The library was obtained by the immunoSEQ multiplex PCR assay. The published analysis was carried out like this. To diagnose cytomegalovirus status from the catalog of TCR beta chain sequences, a statistical classification framework was built. TCRdb provides this immuneACCESS table in a form limited to in-frame rearrangements. Some clones are lacking; in checked studies, under half of them reflect an unresolved V gene, and why the rest are absent is not known. V and J calls and clone size follow that table, whereas D and trimming were derived from the DNA. This sample is represented by more than 110,000 clones; 94% of them were singletons. The top ten clonotypes cover 1.5% to 2% of the sample.

The rearrangement combines TRBV14 with TRBJ2-2; TRBD2 is a weak D gene call, 5 bases matching. Sequencing used PBMCs. This receptor was identified in a man between 18 and 29 years old in good health and CMV-seropositive. The nucleotides are TGTGCCAGCAGCCCCATGGACTGGAACACCGGGGAGCTGTTTTTT. This translates into CASSPMDWNTGELFF.